Below, one TCR beta chain is given with its context. The antigen is not known. The sample is drawn from a study of OX40 agonist ivuxolimab in advanced cancers. Background on the study: Ivuxolimab was administered intravenously to patients at 0.01 to 10 mg/kg every 2 weeks. Overall study findings and caveats: In the expanded peripheral T cells, antigen specificity was never determined. Normalized T-cell clonal expansion was also low in a subset of nonresponders.

Patients were excluded for autoimmune disease history or systemic immunosuppression. The V gene's germline CDR1 is MNHNS and CDR2 SASEGT. The CDR3 covers 15 residues. The V end was cut by 2 bases, the J end by 5 bases, with 12 bases between. Produced via immunoSEQ multiplex PCR; TCRdb's table is partial and in-frame only. The sample consists of more than 60,000 clones, around 87% of them appearing once. Sequences were derived from CD4+ or CD8+ T cells sorted from blood, sampled in a trial of the OX40 agonist ivuxolimab. The chain couples TRBV6-1 to TRBJ2-2, with D possibly being TRBD1 or TRBD2 (5 bases each). This clonotype originated in an adult with an advanced solid tumor such as melanoma, head and neck, liver or kidney cancer. CDR3 in amino acids: CASSELGVATGELFF. CDR3 nucleotide sequence: TGTGCCAGCAGTGAACTGGGGGTTGCAACCGGGGAGCTGTTTTTT.